This paragraph reports one T cell receptor (beta chain). Antigen specificity is unknown. Survey-depth TCRbeta CDR3 sequencing reported V/J genes and productive frequencies. TCRdb's table, derived via immunoSEQ multiplex PCR, lists solely in-frame clones and lacks some. The sample lists some 25,000 clones, about 90% occurring once. The sample originates from a study of tissue T cells after allogeneic stem cell transplantation. Study-wide points: Shared clones across patients were few; motif clustering revealed tissue-specific shared signatures. Which tissue TCRs were alloreactive or antigen-specific was not determined. Some clones might be persisting host cells. TCR repertoires tracked anatomic similarity, regardless of disease or transplant status.

The CDR3 covers 15 residues. The germline V and J ends were trimmed by 5 bases and 0 bases, with 13 bases remaining between them. Germline values: CDR1 SGHTA, CDR2 FQGNSA. V is TRBV7-2 and J is TRBJ1-2, with unresolved D. This specimen consisted of blood, obtained before transplantation. The clonotype originates from a male donor aged 60 or over who later had graft-versus-host disease after an allogeneic stem cell transplant. CDR3 sequence reads: CASSPNVNTNYGYTF. The CDR3 DNA reads TGTGCCAGCAGCCCGAATGTGAACACTAACTATGGCTACACCTTC.